The sequence of this T cell receptor (beta chain) was determined in a study of cytomegalovirus exposure and HLA in healthy donors. J lost 4 bases, V lost 5 bases, and 2 bases had no gene match. The CDR3 covers 16 residues. CDR1 is LNHDA and CDR2 is SQIVND in the germline V gene (reference sequence). Data came from immunoSEQ multiplex PCR; TCRdb stores just in-frame clones and leaves some out. The table records 250,000 to 350,000 clones, approximately 85% of them present only once. The genes are TRBV19 and TRBJ2-2; 15 bases are a match to TRBD2. The clonotype comes from a man younger than 40 in good health and CMV-seronegative. Material for sequencing was PBMCs. CDR3 region: CASSVGLAGGTGELFF. The CDR3 coding sequence is TGTGCCAGTAGTGTGGGACTAGCGGGGGGCACCGGGGAGCTGTTTTTT.